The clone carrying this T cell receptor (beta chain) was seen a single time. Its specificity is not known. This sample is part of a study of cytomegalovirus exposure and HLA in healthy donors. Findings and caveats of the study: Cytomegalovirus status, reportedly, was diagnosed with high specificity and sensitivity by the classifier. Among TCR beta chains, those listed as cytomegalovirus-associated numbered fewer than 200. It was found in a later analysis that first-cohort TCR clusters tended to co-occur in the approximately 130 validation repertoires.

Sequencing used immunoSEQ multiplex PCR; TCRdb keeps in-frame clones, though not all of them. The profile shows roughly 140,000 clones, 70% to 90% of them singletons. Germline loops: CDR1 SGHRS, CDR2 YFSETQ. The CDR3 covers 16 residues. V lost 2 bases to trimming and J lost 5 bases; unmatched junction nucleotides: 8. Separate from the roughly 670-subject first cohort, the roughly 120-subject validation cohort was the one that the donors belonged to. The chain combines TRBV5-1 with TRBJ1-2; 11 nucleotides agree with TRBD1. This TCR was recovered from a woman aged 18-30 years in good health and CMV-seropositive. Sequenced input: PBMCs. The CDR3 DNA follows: TGCGCCAGCAGCTTAGACGGCCGGGACAGGGGGTATGGCTACACCTTC. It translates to CASSLDGRDRGYGYTF. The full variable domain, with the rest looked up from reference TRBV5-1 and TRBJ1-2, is KAGVTQTPRYLIKTRGQQVTLSCSPISGHRSVSWYQQTPGQGLQFLFEYFSETQRNKGNFPGRFSGRQFSNSRSEMNVSTLELGDSALYLCASSLDGRDRGYGYTFGSGTRLTVV.